This T cell receptor (beta chain) originates from a study of cytomegalovirus exposure and HLA in healthy donors. Study outcomes and limitations: Both high specificity and high sensitivity reportedly marked the classifier's diagnosis of cytomegalovirus status.

From germline, CDR1 is LNHDA and CDR2 SQIVND (reference sequence). The CDR3 consists of 13 residues. Trimming cost V 1 base and J 8 bases, with 11 bases left between them. The protocol was immunoSEQ multiplex PCR, while the TCRdb copy is restricted to in-frame clones and leaves out a portion. This sample yields some 38,000 clones, of which 80% to 95% are seen a single time; more than 2.5% belongs to the top ten. About this clone: Its target is unknown.

The rearrangement uses TRBV19 and TRBJ1-2, with D possibly TRBD1 on 5 matching bases. Sequenced material: PBMCs. The receptor was derived from a man between 18 and 29 years old in good health and CMV-seronegative. CDR3 in amino acids: CASSIAGHGGYTF. Written as DNA, the CDR3 is TGTGCCAGTAGTATAGCTGGACATGGAGGCTACACCTTC. The whole variable domain, remainder taken from reference TRBV19 and TRBJ1-2, is DGGITQSPKYLFRKEGQNVTLSCEQNLNHDAMYWYRQDPGQGLRLIYYSQIVNDFQKGDIAEGYSVSREKKESFPLTVTSAQKNPTAFYLCASSIAGHGGYTFGSGTRLTVV.